The present T cell receptor beta chain was sequenced within a study of T cells in Graves' hyperthyroidism and ophthalmopathy. Study results and caveats: Model output signaled ophthalmopathy a median roughly six months ahead of onset.

Amplified TCR beta CDR3 regions came from RNA transcripts. In the first-round RT-PCR of the TCR CDR3, the HTBI primer set was used. TCRdb recomputed calls from the multiplex PCR reads with MiXCR, one row per CDR3 protein. The data contain 270,000 or so distinct CDR3 sequences, less than 30% of them singletons. Patients with uncontrolled infections, other autoimmune diseases, pregnancy or lactation were excluded. This clonotype was seen at least ten times. The antigen is not known. Unmatched junction bases numbered 7, after V lost 2 bases and J lost 6 bases. This CDR3 is 17 amino acids long. The V gene's germline CDR1 is ENHRY and CDR2 SYGVKD.

Material: blood. The chain uses TRBV10-3 and TRBJ2-2, with 12 bases that match TRBD1. This TCR was recovered from a middle-aged man with Graves' hyperthyroidism that later progressed to Graves' ophthalmopathy. The CDR3 protein is CAISETGQGALSGELFF. The CDR3 DNA sequence: TGTGCCATCAGTGAGACGGGACAGGGGGCGCTTTCCGGGGAGCTGTTTTTT.